This T cell receptor beta chain is drawn from a study of T cells in Graves' hyperthyroidism and ophthalmopathy. General observations from the study: Onset of ophthalmopathy came a median about 6.5 months after the model predicted it. Among clonotypes expanded in thyroid above 0.001, most were also found in blood.

A patient was excluded if there was uncontrolled infection, other autoimmune disease, pregnancy or lactation. V gave up 6 bases and J gave up 2 bases; unmatched junction bases: 4. The CDR3 loop spans 15 amino acids. The germline CDR1 and CDR2 sequences are SGHVS and FQNEAQ. In its sample, this clonotype was seen many times. No antigen is known for it. TCR beta CDR3 regions were amplified from RNA. An initial round of RT-PCR targeting the TCR CDR3 relied on the HTBI primer set. MiXCR was run by TCRdb on the multiplex PCR reads, yielding one entry per CDR3 protein. The sample lists under 600,000 distinct CDR3 sequences; around 16% were seen once.

The source material was blood. This sequence originates from a woman in her 40s with Graves' ophthalmopathy. The rearrangement links TRBV7-8 to TRBJ2-1; TRBD1 aligns across 10 bases. The CDR3 reads CASRLTGGPYNEQFF. CDR3 in DNA: TGTGCCAGCAGACTGACAGGGGGCCCCTACAATGAGCAGTTCTTC.